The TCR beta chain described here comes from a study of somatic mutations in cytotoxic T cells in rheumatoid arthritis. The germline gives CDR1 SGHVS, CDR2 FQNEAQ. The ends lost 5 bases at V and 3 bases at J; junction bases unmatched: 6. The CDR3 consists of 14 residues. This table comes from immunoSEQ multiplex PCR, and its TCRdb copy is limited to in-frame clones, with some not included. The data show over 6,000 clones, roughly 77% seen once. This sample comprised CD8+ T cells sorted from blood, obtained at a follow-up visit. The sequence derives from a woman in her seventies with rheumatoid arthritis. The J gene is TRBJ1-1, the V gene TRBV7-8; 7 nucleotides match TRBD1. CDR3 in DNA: TGTGCCAGCAGCCCACTCACAGGGGACACTGAAGCTTTCTTT. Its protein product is CASSPLTGDTEAFF.